This paragraph reports one T cell receptor (beta chain). Individually, TCR cDNA molecules were each labelled with a unique molecular identifier. From the 5' RACE reads, TCRdb called clonotypes with MiXCR, one entry per CDR3 protein. Found here are around 100,000 distinct CDR3 sequences, 11% of them singletons; the top ten hold approximately 24%. Time point: blood at routine non-recurrence follow-up after resection. Extraction of whole RNA from tumor, nontumor lung or frozen PBMC preceded unsorted sequencing. The data originate from a study of spatial heterogeneity in lung cancer. For the study at large: The donor population consisted of 72 patients with untreated, early-stage non-small cell lung cancer. When follow-up PBMC samples existed, they were sequenced (at a median of around 2 years after resection).

The length of the CDR3 is 10 residues. The V gene's germline CDR1 is DFQATT and CDR2 SNEGSKA (reference sequence). The ends were cut back, 5 bases at V and 6 bases at J, with 7 bases in the middle. The gene calls are TRBV20-1 and TRBJ1-1; D remains ambiguous. The clonotype was recovered from a female donor with early-stage non-small cell lung cancer. The sample here was PBMCs, taken at follow-up. The CDR3 loop reads CSAYSAEAFF. The CDR3 DNA sequence: TGCAGTGCTTACAGCGCTGAAGCTTTCTTT.